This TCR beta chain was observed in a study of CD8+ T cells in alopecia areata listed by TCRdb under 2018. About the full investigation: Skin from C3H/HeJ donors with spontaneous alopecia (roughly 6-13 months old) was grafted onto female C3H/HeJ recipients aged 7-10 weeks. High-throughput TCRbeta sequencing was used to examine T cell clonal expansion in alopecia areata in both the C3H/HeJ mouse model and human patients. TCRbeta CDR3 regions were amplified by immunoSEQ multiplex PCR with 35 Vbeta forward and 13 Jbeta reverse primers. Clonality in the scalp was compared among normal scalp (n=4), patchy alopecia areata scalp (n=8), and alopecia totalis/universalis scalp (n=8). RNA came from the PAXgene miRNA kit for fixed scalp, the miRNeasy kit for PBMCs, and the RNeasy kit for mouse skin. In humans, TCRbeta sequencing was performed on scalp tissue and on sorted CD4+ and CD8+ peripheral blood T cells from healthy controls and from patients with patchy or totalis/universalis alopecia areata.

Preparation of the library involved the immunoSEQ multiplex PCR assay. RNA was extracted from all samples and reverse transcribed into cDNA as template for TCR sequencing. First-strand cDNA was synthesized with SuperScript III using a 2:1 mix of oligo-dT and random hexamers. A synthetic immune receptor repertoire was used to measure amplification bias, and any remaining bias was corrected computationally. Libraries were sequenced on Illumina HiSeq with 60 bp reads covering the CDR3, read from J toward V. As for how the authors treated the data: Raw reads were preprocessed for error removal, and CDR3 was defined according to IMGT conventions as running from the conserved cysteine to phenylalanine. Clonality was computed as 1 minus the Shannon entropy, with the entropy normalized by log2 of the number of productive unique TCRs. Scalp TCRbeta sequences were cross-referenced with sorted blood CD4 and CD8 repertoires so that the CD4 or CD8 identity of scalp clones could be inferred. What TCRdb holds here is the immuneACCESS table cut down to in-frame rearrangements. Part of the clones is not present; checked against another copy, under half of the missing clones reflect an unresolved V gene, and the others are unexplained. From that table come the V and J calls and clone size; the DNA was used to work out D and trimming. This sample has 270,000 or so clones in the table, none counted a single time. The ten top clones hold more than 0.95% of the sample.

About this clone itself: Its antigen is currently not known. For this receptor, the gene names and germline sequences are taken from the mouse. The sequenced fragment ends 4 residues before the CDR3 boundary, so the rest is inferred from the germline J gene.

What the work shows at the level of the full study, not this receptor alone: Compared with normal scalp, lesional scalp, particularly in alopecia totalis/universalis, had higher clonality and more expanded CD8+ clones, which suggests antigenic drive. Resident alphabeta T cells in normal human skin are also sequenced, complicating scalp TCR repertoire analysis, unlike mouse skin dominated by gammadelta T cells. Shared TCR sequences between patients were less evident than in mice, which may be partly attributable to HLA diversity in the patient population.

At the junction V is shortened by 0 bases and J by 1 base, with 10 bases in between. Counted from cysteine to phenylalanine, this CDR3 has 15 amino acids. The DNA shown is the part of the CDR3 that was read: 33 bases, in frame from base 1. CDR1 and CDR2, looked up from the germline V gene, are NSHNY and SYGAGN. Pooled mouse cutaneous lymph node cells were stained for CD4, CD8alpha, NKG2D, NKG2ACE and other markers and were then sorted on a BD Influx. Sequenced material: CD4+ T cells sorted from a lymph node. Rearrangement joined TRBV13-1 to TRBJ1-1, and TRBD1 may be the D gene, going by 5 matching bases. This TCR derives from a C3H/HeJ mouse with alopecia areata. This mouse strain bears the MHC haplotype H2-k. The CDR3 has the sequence CASSDALRVNTEVFF. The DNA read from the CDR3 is TGTGCCAGCAGTGATGCACTCAGGGTAAACACA.